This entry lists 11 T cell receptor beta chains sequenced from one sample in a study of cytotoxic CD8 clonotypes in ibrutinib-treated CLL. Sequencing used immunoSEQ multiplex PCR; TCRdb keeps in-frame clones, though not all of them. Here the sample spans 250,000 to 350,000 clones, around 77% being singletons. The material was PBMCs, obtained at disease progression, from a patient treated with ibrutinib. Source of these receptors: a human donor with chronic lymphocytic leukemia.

The CDR3 DNA follows: TGTGCCAGCAGCCACCACCGAAAGACAGGATTTAGCTCCTACGAGCAGTACTTC. Translation: CASSHHRKTGFSSYEQYF. The chain recombines TRBV7-2 with TRBJ2-7, with a tentative D call TRBD1 (6 bases). Trimming shortened V by 5 bases and J by 0 bases, and 23 bases separated the two germline ends. The CDR3 has 18 amino acids. In germline, CDR1 is SGHTA, CDR2 FQGNSA.

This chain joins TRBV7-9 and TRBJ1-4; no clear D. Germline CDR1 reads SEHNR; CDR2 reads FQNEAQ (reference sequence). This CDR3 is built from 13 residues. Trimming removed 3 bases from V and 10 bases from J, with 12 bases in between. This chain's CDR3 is CASSFTTSGKLFF. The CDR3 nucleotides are TGTGCCAGCAGCTTTACGACATCGGGAAAACTGTTTTTT.

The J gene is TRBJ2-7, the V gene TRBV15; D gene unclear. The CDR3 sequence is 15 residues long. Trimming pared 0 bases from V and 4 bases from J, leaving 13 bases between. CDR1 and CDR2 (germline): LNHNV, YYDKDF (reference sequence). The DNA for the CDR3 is TGTGCCACCAGCAGAGATTCTAGTCGGCCGTACGAGCAGTACTTC. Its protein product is CATSRDSSRPYEQYF.

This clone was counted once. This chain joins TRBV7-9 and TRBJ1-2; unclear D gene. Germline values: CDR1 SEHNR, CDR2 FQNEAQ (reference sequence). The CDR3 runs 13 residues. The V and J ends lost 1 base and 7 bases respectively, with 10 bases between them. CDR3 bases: TGTGCCAGCAGCTTAGAATGGGGTCGTGGCTACACCTTC. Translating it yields CASSLEWGRGYTF.

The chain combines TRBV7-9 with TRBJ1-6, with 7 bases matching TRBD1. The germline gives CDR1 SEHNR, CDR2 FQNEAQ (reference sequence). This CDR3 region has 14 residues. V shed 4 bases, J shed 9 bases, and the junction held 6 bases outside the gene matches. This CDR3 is CASSSQGLLSPLHF. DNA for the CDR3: TGTGCCAGCAGCTCACAGGGGTTACTTTCACCCCTCCACTTT.

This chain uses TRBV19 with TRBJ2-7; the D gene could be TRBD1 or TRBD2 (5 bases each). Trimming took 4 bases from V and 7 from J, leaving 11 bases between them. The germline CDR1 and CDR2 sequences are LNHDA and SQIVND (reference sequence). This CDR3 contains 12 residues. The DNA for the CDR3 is TGTGCCAGTAGTACAGGGAGAGGAGAGCAGTACTTC. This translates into CASSTGRGEQYF.

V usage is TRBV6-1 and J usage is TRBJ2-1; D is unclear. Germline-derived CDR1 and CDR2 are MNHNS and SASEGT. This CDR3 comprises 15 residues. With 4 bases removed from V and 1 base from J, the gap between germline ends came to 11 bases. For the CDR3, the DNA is TGTGCCAGCAGTGTCTGGGGAACGTCCTACAATGAGCAGTTCTTC. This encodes CASSVWGTSYNEQFF.

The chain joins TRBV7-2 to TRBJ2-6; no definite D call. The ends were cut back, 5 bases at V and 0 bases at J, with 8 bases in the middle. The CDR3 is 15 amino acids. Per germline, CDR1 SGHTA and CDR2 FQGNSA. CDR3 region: CASSISPSGANVLTF. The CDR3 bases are TGTGCCAGCAGCATTAGCCCCTCTGGGGCCAACGTCCTGACTTTC. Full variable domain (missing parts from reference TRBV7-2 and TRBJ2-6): GAGVSQSPSNKVTEKGKDVELRCDPISGHTALYWYRQSLGQGLEFLIYFQGNSAPDKSGLPSDRFSAERTGGSVSTLTIQRTQQEDSAVYLCASSISPSGANVLTFGAGSRLTVL.

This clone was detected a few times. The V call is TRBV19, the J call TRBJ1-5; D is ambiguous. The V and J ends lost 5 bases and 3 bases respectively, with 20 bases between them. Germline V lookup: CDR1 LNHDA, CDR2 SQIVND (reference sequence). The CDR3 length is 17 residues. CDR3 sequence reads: CASSWKGPLSPNQPQHF. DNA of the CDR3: TGTGCCAGTAGTTGGAAAGGCCCTCTTTCTCCCAATCAGCCCCAGCATTTT.

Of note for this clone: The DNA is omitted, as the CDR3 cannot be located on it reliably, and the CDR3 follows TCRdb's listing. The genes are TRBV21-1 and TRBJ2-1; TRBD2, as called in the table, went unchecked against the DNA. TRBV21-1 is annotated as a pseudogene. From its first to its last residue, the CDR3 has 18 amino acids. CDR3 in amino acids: CASSKVGRGSGGGNEQFF.

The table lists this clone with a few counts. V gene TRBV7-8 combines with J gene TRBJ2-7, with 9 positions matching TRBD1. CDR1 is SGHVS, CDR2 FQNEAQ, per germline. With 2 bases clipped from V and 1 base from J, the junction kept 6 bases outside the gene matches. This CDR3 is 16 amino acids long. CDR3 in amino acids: CASSLPTGTGSYEQYF. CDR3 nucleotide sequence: TGTGCCAGCAGCTTACCTACCGGGACAGGGTCCTACGAGCAGTACTTC.